This T cell receptor (beta chain) was recovered during a study of cytotoxic CD8 clonotypes in ibrutinib-treated CLL. The study, taken as a whole, reports: An increase in clonality occurred at ibrutinib response, followed by a return toward baseline at progression. Clonality correlated strongly with circulating CD8+ T cells and exceeded age-matched healthy donors at baseline.

Trimming left V 4 bases short and J 0 bases short, with 11 bases between. The CDR3 totals 15 residues. CDR1 is SGHNT, CDR2 YYREEE, per germline (reference sequence). Method: immunoSEQ multiplex PCR; TCRdb's copy keeps in-frame clones and lacks some. The sample includes approximately 320,000 clones, roughly 70% of them seen just once. With regard to this clone: Antigen unknown.

This sample comprised PBMCs, obtained after 36 months of ibrutinib treatment. V is TRBV5-4 and J is TRBJ2-1; possible D gene TRBD2, 6 bases. The clonotype originates from a human donor with chronic lymphocytic leukemia. The CDR3 region is CASSRDSSSYNEQFF. The CDR3 bases are TGTGCCAGCAGCCGGGACTCAAGCTCCTACAATGAGCAGTTCTTC. Full variable domain (outside the CDR3, taken from reference TRBV5-4 and TRBJ2-1): ETGVTQSPTHLIKTRGQQVTLRCSSQSGHNTVSWYQQALGQGPQFIFQYYREEENGRGNFPPRFSGLQFPNYSSELNVNALELDDSALYLCASSRDSSSYNEQFFGPGTRLTVL.